This entry lists 28 T cell receptor beta chains sequenced from one sample in a study of T cell repertoires in cytomegalovirus infection (dated by TCRdb to between 2017 and 2020). Data came from an Illumina HiSeq 1500. TCRdb redid the processing of the public reads, applying fastp at Q25 and MiXCR, and retained in-frame beta chains. Every CDR3 protein is listed once, alongside the most common genes and DNA of its rows. This sample comprises fewer than 200,000 distinct CDR3 sequences, approximately 15% of them detected only once. The ten largest clones capture 25% to 30% of the sample. Sequenced input: PBMCs. The receptors shown here come from a human donor in good health (CMV status not recorded). Some clones in this sample may be carry-over from other donors' samples.

The rearrangement uses TRBV14 and TRBJ2-5; D may match TRBD1 or TRBD2 (6 bases each). Trimming took off 0 bases at V and 5 bases at J, with 16 bases between the two ends. The CDR3 length is 16 residues. CDR1 is SGHDN and CDR2 is FVKESK in the germline V gene. CDR3 sequence (DNA): TGTGCCAGCAGCCAAGATTTAGGGGGGCGCCGGGAGACCCAGTACTTC. Translated, it gives CASSQDLGGRRETQYF.

This clonotype was seen many times. The chain combines TRBV7-2 with TRBJ2-1; possibly TRBD2 for D (5 bases). The germline V gene encodes CDR1 SGHTA and CDR2 FQGNSA. V was clipped by 1 base and J by 9 bases, with 16 bases between them. This CDR3 is 15 amino acids long. The CDR3 DNA follows: TGTGCCAGCAGCTTAGAATGGACTGCCTTTGGTGAGCAGTTCTTC. Translating it yields CASSLEWTAFGEQFF.

This clonotype was observed many times. The chain joins TRBV7-9 to TRBJ1-2; 8 bases are a match to TRBD1. The V and J ends lost 4 bases and 8 bases, in that order; junction bases with no gene match: 15. Looked up from germline, CDR1 is SEHNR and CDR2 is FQNEAQ (reference sequence). This CDR3 spans 16 amino acids. In DNA form, the CDR3 reads TGTGCCAGCAGCTCTACTTTGGACAGGGTTTTGCGAGGCTACACCTTC. Its translation is CASSSTLDRVLRGYTF.

This clonotype was counted between two and nine times. J is TRBJ2-6 and V is TRBV2, with 7 bases fitting TRBD1. Germline V gene lookup returns CDR1 SNHLY and CDR2 FYNNEI. This CDR3 spans 15 amino acids. Germline trimming cut 5 bases from V and 3 bases from J; bases unmatched to any gene: 4. For the CDR3, the DNA is TGTGCCAGCAGTCAGACAGGGCTTGGGGCCAACGTCCTGACTTTC. It yields the protein CASSQTGLGANVLTF.

The chain combines TRBV6-5 with TRBJ1-2; D perhaps matches TRBD1 (6 bases). The ends were cut back, 0 bases at V and 5 bases at J, with 10 bases in the middle. The germline V gene has CDR1 MNHEY and CDR2 SVGAGI. This CDR3 has 14 residues. This CDR3 is CASSYSGGNYGYTF. In DNA, the CDR3 is TGTGCCAGCAGTTACTCAGGGGGGAATTATGGCTACACCTTC.

The table lists this clonotype with a few counts. This sequence joins TRBV25-1 and TRBJ1-4; D not resolved. Between the trimmed V and J ends, which lost 3 bases and 12 bases, there was a span of 17 bases. The CDR3 has 14 amino acids. Germline V gene data show CDR1 as MGHDK and CDR2 as SYGVNS. In DNA form, the CDR3 reads TGTGCCAGCAGTGATCCCTTTCTAAGTCCCCAACTGTTTTTT. It codes for CASSDPFLSPQLFF.

This clonotype occurred a few times. The gene calls are TRBV5-1 and TRBJ1-1, with no clear D. Germline CDR1 reads SGHRS; CDR2 reads YFSETQ. V lost 4 bases to trimming and J lost 2 bases, with 12 bases between them. The CDR3 is 14 residues long. The CDR3 nucleotides are TGCGCCAGCAGCCCGGGAGCGGATAACACTGAAGCTTTCTTT. Translated: CASSPGADNTEAFF.

The V and J genes are TRBV2 and TRBJ1-5; 7 nucleotides line up with TRBD1. The CDR3 spans 15 residues. From germline, CDR1 is SNHLY and CDR2 FYNNEI. J gave up 3 bases and V 3 bases, and 5 bases lay outside the gene matches. In DNA form, the CDR3 reads TGTGCCAGCAGTGAGGTGGGACAGTTCAATCAGCCCCAGCATTTT. Translation: CASSEVGQFNQPQHF. The full variable domain, completed using reference TRBV2 and TRBJ1-5, is EPEVTQTPSHQVTQMGQEVILRCVPISNHLYFYWYRQILGQKVEFLVSFYNNEISEKSEIFDDQFSVERPDGSNFTLKIRSTKLEDSAMYFCASSEVGQFNQPQHFGDGTRLSIL.

V and J are TRBV11-2 and TRBJ1-2; D is unresolved. Germline lookup yields CDR1 SGHAT and CDR2 FQNNGV. This CDR3 region has 13 residues. V was trimmed by 5 bases and J by 4 bases, leaving 11 bases between them. The CDR3 region is CASSPTRVYGYTF. The CDR3 coding sequence is TGTGCCAGCAGCCCGACGAGGGTCTATGGCTACACCTTC.

This clonotype was seen at least ten times. V gene TRBV6-2 or TRBV6-3 combines with J gene TRBJ2-6; D call uncertain. Deletions cut 2 bases from V and 0 bases from J, with 5 bases between. Germline CDR1 is MNHEY and CDR2 is SVGEGT. This CDR3 comprises 15 residues. CDR3: CASSYGDSGANVLTF. CDR3 DNA: TGTGCCAGCAGTTACGGAGACTCTGGGGCCAACGTCCTGACTTTC.

In this sample, this clonotype turned up a few times. The CDR3 is CASSLARDTAYEQYF. The CDR3 bases are TGCGCCAGCAGCTTGGCCCGGGACACCGCCTACGAGCAGTACTTC. This rearrangement joins TRBV5-1 to TRBJ2-7; a possible D gene is TRBD1 (6 bases). This CDR3 has 15 amino acids. The V end was cut by 0 bases, the J end by 2 bases, with 12 bases between. Germline CDR1 and CDR2: SGHRS and YFSETQ.

This clonotype showed up many times. This chain connects TRBV7-2 to TRBJ2-1; 7 bases align to TRBD2. The CDR3 has 14 amino acids. Germline CDR1 reads SGHTA; CDR2 reads FQGNSA. Losses at the gene ends were 2 bases for V and 12 bases for J; bases not matched to a gene: 10. CDR3 sequence (DNA): TGTGCCAGCAGCTTACTCGGGACTACCCGACGGCAGTTCTTC. It yields the protein CASSLLGTTRRQFF.

There are a few counts of this clonotype. The chain is built from TRBV19 and TRBJ1-2; D is perhaps TRBD1 (5 bases). The germline V and J ends were trimmed by 2 bases and 6 bases, with 10 bases remaining between them. From germline, CDR1 is LNHDA and CDR2 SQIVND (reference sequence). The CDR3 loop spans 13 amino acids. CDR3 region: CASSISRVDGYTF. CDR3 nucleotides: TGTGCCAGTAGTATATCCAGGGTCGATGGCTACACCTTC.

The rearrangement links TRBV28 to TRBJ2-3, with D perhaps TRBD2 (5 bases). The germline V and J ends were trimmed by 6 bases and 4 bases, with 11 bases remaining between them. The CDR3 runs to 13 residues. Looked up from germline, CDR1 is MDHEN and CDR2 is SYDVKM. CDR3 nucleotide sequence: TGTGCCAGCAGCAGAGGGAGCGCAGATACGCAGTATTTT. This gives the protein CASSRGSADTQYF. Using reference TRBV28 and TRBJ2-3 for the parts outside the CDR3, the full variable domain is DVKVTQSSRYLVKRTGEKVFLECVQDMDHENMFWYRQDPGLGLRLIYFSYDVKMKEKGDIPEGYSVSREKKERFSLILESASTNQTSMYLCASSRGSADTQYFGPGTRLTVL.

The J gene is TRBJ2-7, the V gene TRBV20-1; TRBD1 aligns across 8 bases. Germline assignment: CDR1 DFQATT and CDR2 SNEGSKA (reference sequence). The ends lost 1 base at V and 4 bases at J; junction bases unmatched: 6. The CDR3 totals 14 residues. Here the CDR3 DNA reads TGCAGTGCTAGAGCCTCAGGGGGCTGGTACGAGCAGTACTTC. This encodes CSARASGGWYEQYF.

This clonotype was observed a handful of times. This rearrangement joins TRBV6-2 or TRBV6-3 to TRBJ2-1, with 8 bases identical to TRBD2. The CDR3 totals 16 residues. Per germline, CDR1 MNHEY and CDR2 SVGEGT. With V trimmed by 6 bases and J by 1 base, 8 bases remained unmatched. CDR3 loop: CASSPTERESYNEQFF. For the CDR3, the DNA is TGTGCCAGCAGCCCGACTGAGCGGGAGTCCTACAATGAGCAGTTCTTC.

This clonotype has at least ten counts. This rearrangement joins TRBV7-9 to TRBJ2-7, with TRBD1 matching 9 bases. The CDR3 runs 15 residues. CDR1 SEHNR and CDR2 FQNEAQ come from the germline V gene (reference sequence). With 4 bases clipped from V and 5 bases from J, the junction kept 9 bases outside the gene matches. The CDR3 sequence is CASSSPGTGIDEQYF. In nucleotides, the CDR3 is TGTGCCAGCAGCTCACCCGGGACAGGGATCGACGAGCAGTACTTC.

This clonotype has ten or more counts. The V gene is TRBV7-2, the J gene TRBJ1-2; TRBD1 is a possible D gene (6 bases). Germline CDR1 is SGHTA and CDR2 is FQGNSA. The V end lost 4 bases, the J end lost 8 bases, and 14 bases lay between the germline ends. This CDR3 is built from 13 residues. In DNA form, the CDR3 reads TGTGCCAGCAGCTCGGGGGCGCAGGGAGGCTACACCTTC. Its protein is CASSSGAQGGYTF.

The rearrangement uses TRBV11-2 and TRBJ2-7; 9 nucleotides line up with TRBD1. This CDR3 contains 17 residues. Germline V gene data show CDR1 as SGHAT and CDR2 as FQNNGV. V lost 5 bases, J lost 4 bases, and 15 bases stayed unmatched. The DNA for the CDR3 is TGTGCCAGCAGCCACAAGCCATTCGGACAGGGGAGTTACGAGCAGTACTTC. This encodes CASSHKPFGQGSYEQYF.

V is TRBV20-1 and J is TRBJ1-1; no clear D gene. Trimming shortened V by 3 bases and J by 5 bases, and 16 bases separated the two germline ends. CDR3 length: 14 amino acids. CDR1 DFQATT and CDR2 SNEGSKA come from the germline V gene (reference sequence). The CDR3 protein is CSASEEPNWTEAFF. In DNA form, the CDR3 reads TGCAGTGCTAGCGAGGAGCCGAACTGGACTGAAGCTTTCTTT.

This clonotype was observed many times. The genes are TRBV7-2 and TRBJ2-3, with D maybe TRBD1 (6 bases). Trimming shortened V by 4 bases and J by 0 bases, and 14 bases separated the two germline ends. Germline V lookup: CDR1 SGHTA, CDR2 FQGNSA. This CDR3 is 16 amino acids long. The CDR3 DNA reads as TGTGCCAGCAGCTCCTTCGGACAGTCTAGCACAGATACGCAGTATTTT. Its protein product is CASSSFGQSSTDTQYF.

This clonotype has a single count. The chain couples TRBV5-5 to TRBJ2-3; TRBD1 agrees at 7 bases. The CDR3 consists of 14 residues. Trimming took 7 bases from V and 3 from J; bases not matched to a gene: 8. CDR1 and CDR2 from the germline V gene are SGHKS and YYEKEE (reference sequence). The CDR3 DNA sequence: TGTGCCAGCGCCCGGACAGGCGGTACAGATACGCAGTATTTT. Its protein is CASARTGGTDTQYF.

Of note for this clonotype: A read error is likely, as this CDR3 ends without the conserved phenylalanine or tryptophan. This rearrangement joins TRBV10-2 to TRBJ1-2, with TRBD1 identical over 7 bases. This CDR3 contains 15 residues. CDR1 is WSHSY and CDR2 is SAAADI in the germline V gene. V lost 4 bases, J lost 1 base, and 6 bases stayed unmatched. This CDR3 is CASSAGDSVNYGYTC. CDR3 coding DNA: TGCGCCAGCAGTGCTGGGGACAGCGTTAACTATGGCTACACCTGC.

This clonotype was seen ten or more times. The chain links TRBV7-6 to TRBJ1-6; D is ambiguous. This CDR3 has 13 residues. Germline values: CDR1 SGHVS, CDR2 FNYEAQ. The germline V and J ends were trimmed by 0 bases and 7 bases, with 4 bases remaining between them. Written as DNA, the CDR3 is TGTGCCAGCAGCTTAGCGGGGAATTCACCCCTCCACTTT. It codes for CASSLAGNSPLHF.

The V call is TRBV7-2, the J call TRBJ2-3, with 9 bases that match TRBD1. The CDR3 is 16 amino acids. From germline, CDR1 is SGHTA and CDR2 FQGNSA. With V trimmed by 5 bases and J by 3 bases, 9 bases remained unmatched. The CDR3 DNA reads TGTGCCAGCAGCCCAAGGGGGACAGGGTGGACAGATACGCAGTATTTT. Protein sequence: CASSPRGTGWTDTQYF.

This clonotype was found many times. J is TRBJ2-4 and V is TRBV7-2; tentatively, D is TRBD2 (5 bases). The V gene lost 6 bases and the J gene lost 2 bases, with 8 bases spanning the gap. CDR3 length equals 13 residues. CDR1 SGHTA and CDR2 FQGNSA come from the germline V gene. CDR3 sequence reads: CASSPGTKNIQYF. The CDR3 DNA is TGTGCCAGCAGTCCCGGGACCAAAAACATTCAGTACTTC.

This clonotype has at least ten counts. The gene calls are TRBV7-6 and TRBJ2-1; D is ambiguous. Trimming pared 1 base from V and 3 bases from J, leaving 4 bases between. The germline V gene encodes CDR1 SGHVS and CDR2 FNYEAQ. This CDR3 comprises 13 residues. CDR3 in amino acids: CASSLGDYNEQFF. The DNA for the CDR3 is TGTGCCAGCAGCTTAGGGGACTACAATGAGCAGTTCTTC.

This clonotype was detected a few times. This sequence joins TRBV18 and TRBJ2-1, with unresolved D. The ends were cut back, 3 bases at V and 10 bases at J, with 13 bases in the middle. Germline assignment: CDR1 KGHSH and CDR2 LQKENI. The length of the CDR3 is 13 residues. The CDR3 sequence is CASSPPSAAEQFF. The CDR3 DNA follows: TGTGCCAGCTCACCCCCATCGGCTGCCGAGCAGTTCTTC.